A selection of T cell receptor beta chains follows, all from one sample in a study of cytomegalovirus exposure and HLA in healthy donors. The repertoire was sequenced with immunoSEQ multiplex PCR; TCRdb's copy has only in-frame clones and lacks some. The data hold roughly 140,000 clones, with about 82% observed a single time. What was sequenced was PBMCs. Receptor source: a middle-aged woman in good health and CMV-seropositive. Each CDR3 is given with its conserved first and last residue. The order of the fields is clone size, D gene, CDR3 length, J gene, V gene, CDR3 DNA, CDR3 protein. The D gene is left open where the match is weak. Clone size is stated in some rows and not others, as once, few, many or a class when expanded.

. . 11 TRBJ1-2 TRBV7-8 TGTGCCAGCAGCTTGGGCAGTGGCTACACCTTC CASSLGSGYTF
. TRBD2 16 TRBJ2-3 TRBV5-1 TGCGCCAGCAGCCTAGCCCAGCGGGGAAACACAGATACGCAGTATTTT CASSLAQRGNTDTQYF
. . 14 TRBJ1-1 TRBV5-5 TGTGCCAGCAGCTTGGCCACAACAGCGGAGGGGGCTTTCTTT CASSLATTAEGAFF
once TRBD2 15 TRBJ2-1 TRBV28 TGTGCTAGCAGCTCAAGCGGGGCGACCTGGGATGAGCAGTTCTTC CASSSSGATWDEQFF
. . 13 TRBJ2-5 TRBV19 TGTGCCAGTAGGTACGGGAGCTTGGGGACCCAGTACTTC CASRYGSLGTQYF
. . 16 TRBJ2-1 TRBV18 TGTGCCAGCTCACCACATGCCCCCACTTCCTCCAATGAGCAGTTCTTC CASSPHAPTSSNEQFF
. TRBD2 13 TRBJ2-1 TRBV27 TGTGCCAGCAGCGACTTAACGGGGGGGGAGCAGTTCTTC CASSDLTGGEQFF
. . 12 TRBJ2-3 TRBV28 TGTGCCAGCAGTCAGACTGCAGATACGCAGTATTTT CASSQTADTQYF
. . 16 TRBJ2-5 TRBV7-2 TGTGCCAGCAGCTCCAGACCACAGGGCTACCAAGAGACCCAGTACTTC CASSSRPQGYQETQYF
. . 11 TRBJ2-5 TRBV5-1 TGCGCCAGCTCCTCCCAGGGGTTGCAGTACTTC CASSSQGLQYF
. . 13 TRBJ1-2 TRBV30 TGTGCCTGGAGTGGAACAGGAGACTATGGCTACACCTTC CAWSGTGDYGYTF
. TRBD1 14 TRBJ1-2 TRBV6-6 TGTGCCAGCAGCCCCGACAGGGCCCCGGGCGGCTACACCTTC CASSPDRAPGGYTF
. TRBD1 14 TRBJ2-7 TRBV28 TGTGCCAGCAGTGGGGGACAGGGGGCAGGCGAGCAGTACTTC CASSGGQGAGEQYF
. . 13 TRBJ2-1 TRBV2 TGTGCCAGCAGTGAAGCGGACGGGGTTCTGCAGTTCTTC CASSEADGVLQFF
. TRBD2 15 TRBJ2-3 TRBV19 TGTGCCAGTAGCGGACTAGCGGGTAACACAGATACGCAGTATTTT CASSGLAGNTDTQYF
. TRBD2 17 TRBJ2-3 TRBV7-8 TGTGCCAGCAGCTTAGTGGCTAGCGGGGGGAACGCGAGAACGCAGTATTTT CASSLVASGGNARTQYF
. . 17 TRBJ2-4 TRBV21-1 TGTGCCAGCACCCCGAGTTGGGCCGTCTCAGCCAAAAACATTCAGTACTTC CASTPSWAVSAKNIQYF
. TRBD1 18 TRBJ2-6 TRBV6-4 TGTGCCAGCAGTCCCTCCGGGACAGGGGGCTCTGGGGCCAACGTCCTGACTTTC CASSPSGTGGSGANVLTF
. . 16 TRBJ2-3 TRBV9 TGTGCCAGCAGCGTAGATGGCGGGGCTAGCACAGATACGCAGTATTTT CASSVDGGASTDTQYF
. . 16 TRBJ2-1 TRBV28 TGTGCCAGCAGTTCAGGACAGATGAGCTCCTACAATGAGCAGTTCTTC CASSSGQMSSYNEQFF
. . 11 TRBJ2-1 TRBV18 TGTGCCAGCTCAGGAGACAATGAGCAGTTCTTC CASSGDNEQFF
few . 15 TRBJ1-1 TRBV5-1 TGCGCCAGCTACCACAGCGACAGGTTGAGCACTGAAGCTTTCTTT CASYHSDRLSTEAFF
. TRBD1 14 TRBJ1-2 TRBV6-1 TGTGCCGCAAAACGGGACAGCGCTTACTATGGCTACACCTTC CAAKRDSAYYGYTF
. TRBD2 17 TRBJ2-5 TRBV7-2 TGTGCCAGCAGCTTAACCGGACTAGCGGGAGGAAAAGAGACCCAGTACTTC CASSLTGLAGGKETQYF
. TRBD1 15 TRBJ2-3 TRBV19 TGTGCCAGTAGCCCGACAGGGTCGAGAACAGATACGCAGTATTTT CASSPTGSRTDTQYF
. . 15 TRBJ2-7 TRBV18 TGTGCCAGCTCACCAGCCGCGGCGGTTTCCTACGAGCAGTACTTC CASSPAAAVSYEQYF
. . 15 TRBJ2-7 TRBV7-2 TGTGCCAGCAGCTACGCCGGGTCAAGTGGGGCCGAGCAGTACTTC CASSYAGSSGAEQYF
. TRBD1 17 TRBJ1-6 TRBV7-9 TGTTCCAGCAGCTTAGGGGGTTGGGGGACAGAGAATTCACCCCTCCACTTT CSSSLGGWGTENSPLHF
once . 16 TRBJ1-6 TRBV2 TGTGCCAGCATCTCCCGTGAACCCGGGACATCGGTAGCCCTCCACTTT CASISREPGTSVALHF
. . 11 TRBJ2-2 TRBV7-2 TGTGCCAGCAGCTTACGCGGGGAGCTGTTTTTT CASSLRGELFF
few . 13 TRBJ2-7 TRBV18 TGTGCCAGCTCACCAGTCAGGAGGGGCGAGCAGTACTTC CASSPVRRGEQYF
. . 16 TRBJ1-3 TRBV10-3 TGTGCCATCAGTGCATTTACAGGGTCCTCTGGAAACACCATATATTTT CAISAFTGSSGNTIYF
. TRBD1 13 TRBJ1-2 TRBV30 TGTGCCTCCCCAATCGGGACAGTTAATGGCTACACCTTC CASPIGTVNGYTF
. . 14 TRBJ2-7 TRBV5-1 TGCGCCAGCAGCCACACACAGGGAACCTACGAGCAGTACTTC CASSHTQGTYEQYF
. TRBD2 15 TRBJ2-5 TRBV5-4 TGTGCCAGCAGCTACGGACTAGCGGGGAAGGAGACCCAGTACTTC CASSYGLAGKETQYF
. . 16 TRBJ2-3 TRBV5-1 TGCGCCAGCAGCGTCTGGGGGGAAACTAGCACAGATACGCAGTATTTT CASSVWGETSTDTQYF
. . 15 TRBJ2-7 TRBV6-1 TGTGCCAGCAGGGCCACTAGTGCCCTACTCTACGAGCAGTACTTC CASRATSALLYEQYF
. . 15 TRBJ1-1 TRBV6-1 TGTGCCAGCAGTGAAGTAGCCACCAAGAACACTGAAGCTTTCTTT CASSEVATKNTEAFF
. TRBD1 14 TRBJ1-6 TRBV7-9 TGTGCCAGCAGCCCAGGACAGGACTATTCACCCCTCCACTTT CASSPGQDYSPLHF
. . 15 TRBJ1-4 TRBV18 TGTGCCAGCTCACTCCACAGGGAGGGTAATGAAAAACTGTTTTTT CASSLHREGNEKLFF
. TRBD1 14 TRBJ2-5 TRBV10-3 TGTGCCATCCGGTCCGGGACAGTAACAGAGACCCAGTACTTC CAIRSGTVTETQYF
few . 11 TRBJ1-6 TRBV28 TGTGCCAGCAGGGAGAATTCACCCCTCCACTTT CASRENSPLHF
. TRBD1 13 TRBJ1-2 TRBV30 TGTGCCTGGCAACAGGGGGCGGACTATGGCTACACCTTC CAWQQGADYGYTF
. TRBD2 16 TRBJ2-2 TRBV18 TGTGCCAGCTCACCACCTAGCGGGAGTTTCGCCGGGGAGCTGTTTTTT CASSPPSGSFAGELFF
once . 13 TRBJ2-7 TRBV27 TGTGCCAGCAGCCTTAGGGGTACGGACGAGCAGTACTTC CASSLRGTDEQYF
. . 17 TRBJ2-2 TRBV7-2 TGTGCCAGCAGCCGAGGATGGGGACACGAGAACACCGGGGAGCTGTTTTTT CASSRGWGHENTGELFF
. . 13 TRBJ1-6 TRBV28 TGTGCCAGCAAAGAGGGAGTCTATTCACCCCTCCACTTT CASKEGVYSPLHF
few TRBD1 17 TRBJ2-7 TRBV7-9 TGTGCCAGCAGCTTCTCCTCTAGGGGGACAGGGGGCTACGAGCAGTACTTC CASSFSSRGTGGYEQYF
. TRBD1 18 TRBJ2-6 TRBV7-6 TGTGCCAGCAGCCCGAAGACAGGGGCCCTGGGGGGGGCCAACGTCCTGACTTTC CASSPKTGALGGANVLTF
. . 17 TRBJ2-3 TRBV10-3 TGTGCCATCAGTGAGTCTCCACTTTCAAGAGAAACAGATACGCAGTATTTT CAISESPLSRETDTQYF
. . 16 TRBJ1-6 TRBV18 TGTGCCAGCTCGCCCGGGGGGGAATGGCTTAATTCACCCCTCCACTTT CASSPGGEWLNSPLHF
. . 13 TRBJ2-2 TRBV28 TGTGCCAGCAGTTTTCCGGACACCGGGGAGCTGTTTTTT CASSFPDTGELFF
. . 13 TRBJ1-6 TRBV7-2 TGTGCCAGCAACTTCCAGGGGAATTCACCCCTCCACTTT CASNFQGNSPLHF
. TRBD2 15 TRBJ2-7 TRBV6-5 TGTGCCAGCAGTCCATTAGCGGGGGGGACGCACGAGCAGTACTTC CASSPLAGGTHEQYF
. TRBD1 15 TRBJ1-1 TRBV7-8 TGTGCCAGCAGCGCGGCAGGGGGGTTATACACTGAAGCTTTCTTT CASSAAGGLYTEAFF